The 12 T cell receptor beta chains below were found in one sample sequenced in a study of CD8 T cells in Susac syndrome. A quantity of 0.5 to 1 ug RNA underwent reverse transcription using random hexamers. In TCRdb, the immunoSEQ multiplex PCR reads were re-called with MiXCR into one record per CDR3 protein. The sample includes some 220,000 distinct CDR3 sequences, around 95% of them seen just once. The sequencing input was CD4+ T cells from PBMCs. Receptors originate from a human donor with multiple sclerosis.

V gene TRBV2 combines with J gene TRBJ2-7; tentative D call: TRBD2 (6 bases). Germline V CDR1 and CDR2: SNHLY, FYNNEI. V was cut by 4 bases and J by 10 bases, with 17 bases left in between. This CDR3 comprises 13 residues. The CDR3 bases are TGTGCCAGCAGTGTAAGCCGGGACTCCGCTCAGTACTTC. Translated: CASSVSRDSAQYF.

V and J are TRBV29-1 and TRBJ2-7, with TRBD1 matching over 8 bases. V dropped 8 bases and J dropped 5; count of bases not matched to a gene: 11. Germline V CDR1 and CDR2: SQVTM, ANQGSEA. This CDR3 comprises 13 residues. CDR3 DNA sequence: TGCAGCACCAGGACAGGGCAGATCAACGAGCAGTACTTC. Encoded protein: CSTRTGQINEQYF.

This sequence joins TRBV5-1 and TRBJ2-1, with D possibly being TRBD1 (6 bases). Looked up from germline, CDR1 is SGHRS and CDR2 is YFSETQ. The CDR3 runs to 12 residues. The ends were cut back, 3 bases at V and 9 bases at J, with 10 bases in the middle. DNA for the CDR3: TGCGCCAGCAGCTCGCAGGGGCCTGAGCAGTTCTTC. It encodes CASSSQGPEQFF.

CDR3 residues: CASSQGAGGIRDEQFF. DNA of the CDR3: TGTGCCAGCAGCCAAGGAGCGGGGGGCATTCGGGATGAGCAGTTCTTC. The chain links TRBV4-2 to TRBJ2-1, with 9 bases aligning to TRBD2. The J segment lost 8 bases and the V segment lost 1 base, leaving 9 bases of the junction unmatched. Germline CDR1 is LGHNA and CDR2 is YNFKEQ. The CDR3 spans 16 residues.

The chain uses TRBV15 and TRBJ1-2; D not resolved. The germline V gene has CDR1 LNHNV and CDR2 YYDKDF (reference sequence). The CDR3 covers 15 residues. V was shortened by 5 bases and J by 2 bases, with 15 bases between the two germline ends. CDR3 loop: CATSPKMGENYGYTF. The CDR3 nucleotides are TGTGCCACCAGCCCAAAGATGGGCGAGAACTATGGCTACACCTTC.

V and J are TRBV20-1 and TRBJ2-7; D remains ambiguous. Trimming stripped 0 bases from V and 6 bases from J, with 12 bases between. This CDR3 is built from 13 residues. CDR1 and CDR2 from the germline V gene are DFQATT and SNEGSKA (reference sequence). The CDR3 sequence is CSARDGVAGEQYF. CDR3 nucleotides: TGCAGTGCTAGAGATGGGGTAGCTGGCGAGCAGTACTTC.

This clonotype was counted once. The genes are TRBV6-1 and TRBJ2-7; 12 positions agree with TRBD2. Germline assignment: CDR1 MNHNS and CDR2 SASEGT. There are 16 residues in the CDR3. The junction had 8 bases not matched to a gene; V was cut back by 3 bases and J by 5 bases. DNA for the CDR3: TGTGCCAGCAGTGATCCGCGACTAGCGGGGGCTCACGAGCAGTACTTC. This encodes CASSDPRLAGAHEQYF.

The chain recombines TRBV30 with TRBJ2-3, with TRBD2 matching over 7 bases. With 1 base clipped from V and 2 bases from J, the junction kept 6 bases outside the gene matches. The CDR3 consists of 15 residues. Germline-derived CDR1 and CDR2 are GTSNPN and SVGIG (reference sequence). As DNA, the CDR3 is TGTGCCTGGAGTGAGGCTAGCGGCCACACAGATACGCAGTATTTT. Its protein is CAWSEASGHTDTQYF.

The J gene is TRBJ2-3, the V gene TRBV13; D might be TRBD1 or TRBD2, each matching 5 bases. V shed 4 bases and J shed 4 bases, with 12 bases lying between them. Germline lookup yields CDR1 PRHDT and CDR2 FYEKMQ (reference sequence). CDR3 length: 14 amino acids. The CDR3: CASSSSRGADTQYF. In nucleotides, the CDR3 is TGTGCCAGCAGCTCTAGCCGGGGCGCAGATACGCAGTATTTT. Full variable domain (rest looked up from reference TRBV13 and TRBJ2-3): AAGVIQSPRHLIKEKRETATLKCYPIPRHDTVYWYQQGPGQDPQFLISFYEKMQSDKGSIPDRFSAQQFSDYHSELNMSSLELGDSALYFCASSSSRGADTQYFGPGTRLTVL.

The gene calls are TRBV4-1 and TRBJ1-2; 7 bases line up with TRBD1. The germline V gene has CDR1 MGHRA and CDR2 YSYEKL. After removal of 3 bases from V and 4 bases from J, the junction contained 11 bases not matched to a gene. The CDR3 covers 16 residues. The CDR3, as DNA: TGCGCCAGCAGCCACCCGGGGAGGGGGCGCAGCTATGGCTACACCTTC. Protein sequence: CASSHPGRGRSYGYTF.

The chain links TRBV12-3 or TRBV12-4 to TRBJ2-1, with D perhaps given as TRBD1 or TRBD2 (7 bases each). V was clipped by 7 bases and J by 16 bases, with 17 bases between them. The CDR3 spans 11 residues. CDR3 DNA sequence: TGTGCCAGCACCCCAGGGGGGGGGCTCTTCTTC. Its protein product is CASTPGGGLFF.

V is TRBV28 and J is TRBJ2-7, with 8 bases fitting TRBD2. The V gene end was trimmed by 6 bases and the J gene end by 2 bases; junction bases not matched to a gene: 15. Germline V gene sequence: CDR1 MDHEN, CDR2 SYDVKM. The CDR3 runs 17 residues. CDR3 loop: CASSTIFTAGEPYEQYF. The CDR3 coding sequence is TGTGCCAGCAGCACGATCTTCACAGCGGGAGAGCCCTACGAGCAGTACTTC.